This passage covers 9 T cell receptor beta chains from one sample sequenced in a study of T cells in Graves' hyperthyroidism and ophthalmopathy. Amplified TCR beta CDR3 regions came from RNA transcripts. HTBI primers were used for first-round RT-PCR of the TCR CDR3. TCRdb fed the multiplex PCR reads into MiXCR, producing one record per CDR3 protein. The profile covers hundreds of thousands of distinct CDR3 sequences, with roughly 15% appearing a single time and about 21% taken by the ten largest. The sequenced sample was blood. The receptors derive from a woman aged 55-69 years with Graves' ophthalmopathy.

This clonotype has at least ten counts. V and J are TRBV28 and TRBJ2-7, with a tentative D call TRBD1 (8 bases). This CDR3 region has 15 residues. Trimming removed 3 bases from V and 3 bases from J, with 15 bases in between. CDR1 MDHEN and CDR2 SYDVKM come from the germline V gene. The CDR3 region is CASSLGGTGLYEQYF. CDR3 coding DNA: TGTGCCAGCAGTTTGGGGGGGACAGGACTCTACGAGCAGTACTTC.

This clonotype has only one observation. The V call is TRBV24-1, the J call TRBJ2-1; tentatively, D is TRBD2 (6 bases). The CDR3 totals 13 residues. Germline V CDR1 and CDR2: KGHDR, SFDVKD. V was clipped by 5 bases and J by 11 bases, with 15 bases between them. CDR3 in DNA: TGTGCCACCAGTGGGGCTAGCGTTACCCAGCAGTTCTTC. Translated, it gives CATSGASVTQQFF.

In its sample, this clonotype was seen a few times. The chain is built from TRBV24-1 and TRBJ2-1; possible D gene TRBD2, 5 bases. Trimming took 7 bases from V and 5 from J, leaving 11 bases between them. Germline assignment: CDR1 KGHDR and CDR2 SFDVKD. The CDR3 runs to 13 residues. In DNA form, the CDR3 reads TGTGCCACCAGGGACCCGGGAAACAATGAGCAGTTCTTC. It encodes CATRDPGNNEQFF.

Many counts were recorded for this clonotype. This sequence joins TRBV7-2 and TRBJ2-3, with D maybe TRBD1 (5 bases). The germline V and J ends were trimmed by 5 bases and 3 bases, with 12 bases remaining between them. Germline values: CDR1 SGHTA, CDR2 FQGNSA. The CDR3 has 14 residues. CDR3 amino acids: CASSQGVVTDTQYF. In DNA, the CDR3 is TGTGCCAGCAGCCAAGGGGTGGTAACAGATACGCAGTATTTT.

At least ten counts were recorded for this clonotype. V and J are TRBV12-3 or TRBV12-4 and TRBJ2-5; D is ambiguous. Trimming stripped 5 bases from V and 3 bases from J, with 7 bases between. The CDR3 length is 12 residues. CDR3 DNA: TGTGCCAGCAGTCTCCTTAAAGAGACCCAGTACTTC. The encoded protein is CASSLLKETQYF.

This clonotype was detected a few times. Written as DNA, the CDR3 is TGTGCCAGCAAGCCCGGGGCAGGGGGCGGGGAGCAGTTCTTC. Amino acid sequence: CASKPGAGGGEQFF. V usage is TRBV12-3 or TRBV12-4 and J usage is TRBJ2-1; 8 bases fit TRBD1. The ends lost 7 bases at V and 10 bases at J; junction bases unmatched: 12. This CDR3 is 14 amino acids long.

In its sample, this clonotype was seen many times. The genes are TRBV5-1 and TRBJ1-5, with D possibly matching TRBD1 (6 bases). CDR3 length equals 14 residues. Germline V gives CDR1 SGHRS, CDR2 YFSETQ. Between the trimmed V and J ends, which lost 4 bases and 5 bases, there was a span of 13 bases. CDR3: CASSIRGGDQPQHF. Written as DNA, the CDR3 is TGCGCCAGCAGCATCAGGGGAGGGGATCAGCCCCAGCATTTT.

In this sample, this clonotype turned up many times. The gene calls are TRBV3-1 and TRBJ2-3, with D perhaps TRBD1 (5 bases). Germline CDR1 LGHDT, CDR2 YNNKEL (reference sequence). This CDR3 is built from 16 residues. Trimming pared 4 bases from V and 2 bases from J, leaving 16 bases between. The CDR3 nucleotides read TGTGCCAGCAGCCCGAGGAGCAGGGTGATCACAGATACGCAGTATTTT. As protein: CASSPRSRVITDTQYF.

This clonotype was seen repeatedly, ten times or more. V gene TRBV20-1 combines with J gene TRBJ2-1, with 8 bases identical to TRBD1. The CDR3 totals 15 residues. From germline, CDR1 is DFQATT and CDR2 SNEGSKA (reference sequence). V dropped 6 bases and J dropped 4; count of bases not matched to a gene: 11. In DNA form, the CDR3 reads TGCAGTGCCGGGGATAGGACAGGGTATTACAATGAGCAGTTCTTC. Translating gives CSAGDRTGYYNEQFF.